A selection of T cell receptor beta chains follows, all from one sample in a study of shared clonotypes between healthy human individuals. Data came from immunoSEQ multiplex PCR; TCRdb stores just in-frame clones and leaves some out. The table records approximately 2,200,000 clones, about 92% of them present only once. The sample taken for sequencing was naive CD8+ T cells from PBMCs. The source is a man younger than 35 in good health. Some clones in this sample may be carry-over from other donors' samples. Each CDR3 is given with its conserved first and last residue. Each record gives: clone size, V gene, J gene, D gene, CDR3 protein, CDR3 DNA. A D gene is named only where the DNA matches it firmly. For some rows the clone size is stated as once, few or many, or as a class when expanded; others skip it.

NA	TRBV4-2	TRBJ2-3	NA	CASSLPRASTDTQYF	TGTGCCAGCAGCCTGCCCCGTGCTAGCACAGATACGCAGTATTTT
NA	TRBV7-9	TRBJ1-2	TRBD1	CASSPPGRGRDYGYTF	TGTGCCAGCAGCCCCCCCGGCAGGGGGCGGGACTATGGCTACACCTTC
NA	TRBV27	TRBJ2-7	TRBD2	CASRDRLAGLDEQYF	TGTGCCAGCAGGGACCGACTAGCGGGATTAGACGAGCAGTACTTC
NA	TRBV4-1	TRBJ1-6	NA	CASSRGRALSPLHF	TGCGCCAGCAGCCGCGGCAGGGCCCTTTCACCCCTCCACTTT
NA	TRBV6-5	TRBJ1-2	TRBD1	CASSGTGAIYGYTF	TGTGCCAGCAGTGGGACAGGGGCGATCTATGGCTACACCTTC
NA	TRBV6-6	TRBJ2-7	NA	CASSGGVYEQYF	TGTGCCAGCAGTGGCGGAGTCTACGAGCAGTACTTC
NA	TRBV6-4	TRBJ1-4	NA	CASSDPGRETTNEKLFF	TGTGCCAGCAGTGATCCGGGGCGGGAAACAACTAATGAAAAACTGTTTTTT
NA	TRBV19	TRBJ1-2	TRBD1	CASSSGQGAIYGYTF	TGTGCCAGTAGTTCGGGACAGGGGGCGATCTATGGCTACACCTTC
once	TRBV9	TRBJ2-5	TRBD1	CASSVGIPGGTETQYF	TGTGCCAGCAGCGTAGGAATCCCAGGGGGCACGGAGACCCAGTACTTC
NA	TRBV5-6	TRBJ2-7	NA	CASSFGRGSYEQYF	TGTGCCAGCAGCTTTGGCAGAGGCTCCTACGAGCAGTACTTC
few	TRBV2	TRBJ1-2	NA	CASSEGQAGYGYTF	TGTGCCAGCAGTGAAGGACAGGCGGGGTATGGCTACACCTTC
NA	TRBV27	TRBJ1-2	TRBD1	CATRKQGARSEEGYTF	TGTGCCACCAGAAAACAGGGGGCAAGATCTGAGGAGGGCTACACCTTC
NA	TRBV19	TRBJ2-5	NA	CASSTGTASQETQYF	TGTGCCAGTAGTACCGGGACGGCCTCTCAAGAGACCCAGTACTTC
once	TRBV10-3	TRBJ2-5	NA	CAISEVYSFSSGQETQYF	TGTGCCATCAGTGAAGTATATTCTTTCTCTTCGGGGCAAGAGACCCAGTACTTC
NA	TRBV5-1	TRBJ1-2	NA	CASSLAEYYGYTF	TGCGCCAGCAGCTTGGCAGAGTACTATGGCTACACCTTC
NA	TRBV4-3	TRBJ2-2	NA	CASSQDREGTNTGELFF	TGCGCCAGCAGCCAAGATCGAGAGGGAACGAACACCGGGGAGCTGTTTTTT
NA	TRBV27	TRBJ2-7	TRBD1	CASSPRTGSYEQYF	TGTGCCAGCAGTCCGAGGACAGGGTCCTACGAGCAGTACTTC
NA	TRBV15	TRBJ2-7	TRBD2	CATSTLAGGPSEQYF	TGTGCCACCAGCACCCTAGCGGGAGGGCCTAGTGAGCAGTACTTC
NA	TRBV30	TRBJ2-7	NA	CAWSPPLRTVSYEQYF	TGTGCCTGGAGCCCCCCCTTGAGGACAGTGAGCTACGAGCAGTACTTC
NA	TRBV4-1	TRBJ2-1	TRBD1	CASSRATRQGVDEQFF	TGCGCCAGCAGCCGAGCGACGAGACAGGGAGTCGATGAGCAGTTCTTC
NA	TRBV28	TRBJ1-4	TRBD1	CASSPPRGREKLFF	TGTGCCAGCAGTCCCCCCAGGGGGCGTGAAAAACTGTTTTTT
once	TRBV27	TRBJ2-2	NA	CASSFQEFGELFF	TGTGCCAGCAGTTTTCAGGAGTTCGGGGAGCTGTTTTTT
NA	TRBV9	TRBJ2-7	TRBD2	CASSVSTGGAFNEQYF	TGTGCCAGCAGCGTAAGTACGGGAGGGGCGTTTAACGAGCAGTACTTC
NA	TRBV14	TRBJ2-7	NA	CASSQDFFSYEQYF	TGTGCCAGCAGCCAAGATTTCTTCTCCTACGAGCAGTACTTC
NA	TRBV27	TRBJ2-1	TRBD2	CASSLGTSGRYNEQFF	TGTGCCAGCAGTTTGGGGACTAGCGGGAGATACAATGAGCAGTTCTTC
NA	TRBV9	TRBJ2-2	TRBD1	CASSPHRGAGELFF	TGTGCCAGCAGCCCTCACAGGGGAGCCGGGGAGCTGTTTTTT
NA	TRBV5-6	TRBJ1-1	TRBD1	CASSTGTGVVTEAFF	TGTGCCAGCAGCACTGGGACAGGGGTGGTCACTGAAGCTTTCTTT
NA	TRBV2	TRBJ2-2	TRBD2	CASSFSGLAGPTGELFF	TGTGCCAGCTCTTTCTCCGGACTAGCGGGCCCTACCGGGGAGCTGTTTTTT
NA	TRBV2	TRBJ2-7	NA	CASMRPGSYEQYF	TGTGCCAGCATGCGGCCGGGTAGCTACGAGCAGTACTTC
NA	TRBV21-1	TRBJ2-1	NA	CASSSGGNSYNEQFF	TGTGCCAGCAGCTCAGGGGGGAACTCCTACAATGAGCAGTTCTTC
NA	TRBV7-9	TRBJ2-7	TRBD1	CASSLVRDSSYEQYF	TGTGCCAGCAGCTTAGTCCGGGACAGCTCCTACGAGCAGTACTTC
NA	TRBV28	TRBJ1-2	TRBD1	CASSPRQGLPHGYTF	TGTGCCAGCAGTCCGCGACAGGGTCTCCCCCATGGCTACACCTTC
NA	TRBV2	TRBJ1-5	TRBD1	CASRPGQYSNQPQHF	TGTGCCAGCAGGCCGGGACAGTATAGCAATCAGCCCCAGCATTTT
NA	TRBV13	TRBJ2-1	NA	CASSSFLLLNNNEQFF	TGTGCCAGCAGCTCCTTTCTACTTCTAAATAACAATGAGCAGTTCTTC
NA	TRBV27	TRBJ2-3	TRBD2	CASSWGLAGAIDTQYF	TGTGCCAGCAGTTGGGGACTAGCGGGAGCGATAGATACGCAGTATTTT
NA	TRBV9	TRBJ2-3	NA	CASSVEDFSTDTQYF	TGTGCCAGCAGCGTAGAAGATTTTAGCACAGATACGCAGTATTTT
NA	TRBV5-5	TRBJ2-7	NA	CASTSVAYEQYF	TGTGCCAGCACCTCGGTTGCCTACGAGCAGTACTTC
NA	TRBV4-2	TRBJ2-5	NA	CASSPRDGWETQYF	TGTGCCAGCAGCCCCAGGGACGGGTGGGAGACCCAGTACTTC
NA	TRBV27	TRBJ2-7	TRBD1	CASSLIQGAYEQYF	TGTGCCAGCAGTCTAATACAGGGGGCCTACGAGCAGTACTTC
NA	TRBV2	TRBJ2-1	NA	CASSEAEKQFF	TGTGCCAGCAGTGAAGCCGAAAAGCAGTTCTTC
once	TRBV6-1	TRBJ2-7	TRBD2	CAGRLAGDYEQYF	TGTGCCGGAAGACTAGCGGGAGACTACGAGCAGTACTTC
NA	TRBV27	TRBJ2-1	NA	CASKWDLYNEQFF	TGTGCCAGCAAATGGGACTTATACAATGAGCAGTTCTTC
NA	TRBV10-1	TRBJ1-1	NA	CASSDGQQMNTEAFF	TGCGCCAGCAGTGACGGACAGCAAATGAACACTGAAGCTTTCTTT
NA	TRBV7-9	TRBJ2-7	NA	CASSLGWKPGHRVGEQYF	TGTGCCAGCAGCTTAGGGTGGAAACCGGGACACCGCGTCGGCGAGCAGTACTTC
once	TRBV9	TRBJ1-2	TRBD1	CASSTYTDRAGGYTF	TGTGCCAGCAGCACCTATACCGACAGGGCAGGCGGCTACACCTTC
NA	TRBV29-1	TRBJ2-7	NA	CSVPGPYEQYF	TGCAGTGTACCGGGACCGTACGAGCAGTACTTC
NA	TRBV5-8	TRBJ2-7	NA	CASRDSGQEQYF	TGTGCCAGCAGGGACTCTGGGCAGGAGCAGTACTTC